Sequencing of this TCR beta chain was carried out in a study of cytomegalovirus exposure and HLA in healthy donors. This CDR3 contains 15 residues. Trimming left V 5 bases short and J 1 base short, with 14 bases between. Germline V gives CDR1 KGHSH, CDR2 LQKENI. PCR primers comprised 60 Vbeta and 13 Jbeta primers. Measured with immunoSEQ multiplex PCR; TCRdb has only the in-frame clones, and not every one. The sample has over 100,000 clones, around three quarters seen once. This rearrangement joins TRBV18 to TRBJ2-5; maybe TRBD2 (6 bases). Specimen: PBMCs. The receptor was isolated from a female donor in good health and CMV-seronegative. The CDR3 DNA follows: TGTGCCAGCTCAACCCTCTGGGGAGGCCAAGAGACCCAGTACTTC. This translates into CASSTLWGGQETQYF.